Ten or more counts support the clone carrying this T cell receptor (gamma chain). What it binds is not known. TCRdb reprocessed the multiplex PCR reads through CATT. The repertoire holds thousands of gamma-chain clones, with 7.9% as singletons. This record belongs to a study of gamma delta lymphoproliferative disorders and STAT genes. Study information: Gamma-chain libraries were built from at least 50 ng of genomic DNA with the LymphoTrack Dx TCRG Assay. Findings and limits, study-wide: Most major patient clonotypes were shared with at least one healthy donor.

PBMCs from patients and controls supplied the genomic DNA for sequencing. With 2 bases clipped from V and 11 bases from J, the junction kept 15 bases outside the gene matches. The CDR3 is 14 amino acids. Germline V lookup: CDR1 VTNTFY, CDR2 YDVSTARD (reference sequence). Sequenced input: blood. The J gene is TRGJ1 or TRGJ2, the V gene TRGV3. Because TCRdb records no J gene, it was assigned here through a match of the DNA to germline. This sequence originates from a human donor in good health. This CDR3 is CATWDTQLSGEKLF. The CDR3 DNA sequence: TGTGCCACCTGGGACACCCAATTATCGGGGGAGAAACTCTTT.